This is a list of T cell receptor beta chains from one sample in a study of T cell responses to AZD1222 COVID-19 vaccine. The protocol was immunoSEQ multiplex PCR, while the TCRdb copy is restricted to in-frame clones and leaves out a portion. Seen here are some 110,000 clones, over 75% observed once, and the top ten hold approximately 3.1%. Sequenced here: peripheral blood, sampled on day 0 of AZD1222 vaccination. These receptors were obtained from an adult in good health. Each CDR3 is given with its conserved first and last residue. The D gene is left open where the match is weak. Expanded clones get a size class; other rows say once, few or many, or leave the size out.

v_call: TRBV24-1
j_call: TRBJ2-1
clone_size: NA
d_call: TRBD1
cdr3_nt: TGTGCCACCAGTGGATTGACAGGACAGGGGAGGGATGAGCAGTTCTTC
cdr3_aa: CATSGLTGQGRDEQFF

v_call: TRBV5-5
j_call: TRBJ1-2
clone_size: NA
d_call: TRBD1
cdr3_nt: TGTGCCAGCAGCTTGTGGGTCGGGACAGGGGACGGCTACACCTTC
cdr3_aa: CASSLWVGTGDGYTF

v_call: TRBV28
j_call: TRBJ1-5
clone_size: NA
d_call: NA
cdr3_nt: TGTGCCAGCGGGGACGTCAATAGCAATCAGCCCCAGCATTTT
cdr3_aa: CASGDVNSNQPQHF

v_call: TRBV12-3/TRBV12-4
j_call: TRBJ1-1
clone_size: NA
d_call: NA
cdr3_nt: TGTGCCAGCAGCCTCGCTCAGCGCACTGAAGCTTTCTTT
cdr3_aa: CASSLAQRTEAFF

v_call: TRBV25-1
j_call: TRBJ2-3
clone_size: NA
d_call: NA
cdr3_nt: TGTGCCAGCAGTGAATATGCGGGCACAGATACGCAGTATTTT
cdr3_aa: CASSEYAGTDTQYF

v_call: TRBV5-1
j_call: TRBJ2-5
clone_size: NA
d_call: TRBD1
cdr3_nt: TGCGCCAGCAGCTCTTCCGGGACAGGGGTAGAGACCCAGTACTTC
cdr3_aa: CASSSSGTGVETQYF

v_call: TRBV6-5
j_call: TRBJ1-2
clone_size: NA
d_call: TRBD1
cdr3_nt: TGTGCCAGCAGCATCGACAGGGTCCCTCTAACGGGCTACACCTTC
cdr3_aa: CASSIDRVPLTGYTF

v_call: TRBV30
j_call: TRBJ1-4
clone_size: once
d_call: NA
cdr3_nt: TGTGCCTGGAGTGTCGTCGGGAGGACTAATGAAAAACTGTTTTTT
cdr3_aa: CAWSVVGRTNEKLFF

v_call: TRBV28
j_call: TRBJ1-2
clone_size: NA
d_call: TRBD1
cdr3_nt: TGTGCCAGCACGGAGGGGACAGATGGCTACACCTTC
cdr3_aa: CASTEGTDGYTF

v_call: TRBV12-3/TRBV12-4
j_call: TRBJ1-1
clone_size: NA
d_call: TRBD1
cdr3_nt: TGTGCCAGCAGTCCCACAGGGGCCACTGAAGCTTTCTTT
cdr3_aa: CASSPTGATEAFF

v_call: TRBV3-1/TRBV3-2
j_call: TRBJ1-5
clone_size: NA
d_call: NA
cdr3_nt: TGTGCCAGCAGTCAGCTCCCTATCATGACAGGTCGGTATCAGCCCCAGCATTTT
cdr3_aa: CASSQLPIMTGRYQPQHF

v_call: TRBV5-5
j_call: TRBJ2-7
clone_size: NA
d_call: NA
cdr3_nt: TGTGCCAGCAGCTTACCGACAGGCCCCTACGAGCAGTACTTC
cdr3_aa: CASSLPTGPYEQYF

v_call: TRBV6-5
j_call: TRBJ1-2
clone_size: NA
d_call: TRBD1
cdr3_nt: TGTGCCAGCAGTTACGGGACAGCTAACTATGGCTACACCTTC
cdr3_aa: CASSYGTANYGYTF

v_call: TRBV7-3
j_call: TRBJ2-2
clone_size: NA
d_call: NA
cdr3_nt: TGTGCCAGCAGCTTATCGGACACCGGGGAGCTGTTTTTT
cdr3_aa: CASSLSDTGELFF

v_call: TRBV3-1/TRBV3-2
j_call: TRBJ2-5
clone_size: NA
d_call: NA
cdr3_nt: TGTGCCAGCAGCCTTCCCGGGACGGTCCAAGAGACCCAGTACTTC
cdr3_aa: CASSLPGTVQETQYF

v_call: TRBV13
j_call: TRBJ2-7
clone_size: NA
d_call: TRBD2
cdr3_nt: TGTGCCAGCAGCTCGGGACTAGCGGGAGCCGGCGAGCAGTACTTC
cdr3_aa: CASSSGLAGAGEQYF

v_call: TRBV27
j_call: TRBJ1-6
clone_size: NA
d_call: NA
cdr3_nt: TGTGCCAGCAGGGGGGGCATTTTGGATTCACCCCTCCACTTT
cdr3_aa: CASRGGILDSPLHF

v_call: TRBV6-4
j_call: TRBJ2-7
clone_size: NA
d_call: NA
cdr3_nt: TGTGCCAGCACTTACTACCAGGACGAGCAGTACTTC
cdr3_aa: CASTYYQDEQYF

v_call: TRBV6-2/TRBV6-3
j_call: TRBJ2-2
clone_size: NA
d_call: NA
cdr3_nt: TGTGCCAGCAGTTACTCCTTTTCGGCAGGGGAAGCCGGGGAGCTGTTTTTT
cdr3_aa: CASSYSFSAGEAGELFF

v_call: TRBV7-3
j_call: TRBJ1-1
clone_size: NA
d_call: NA
cdr3_nt: TGTGCCAGCAGCTTAAGTCTGAACACTGAAGCTTTCTTT
cdr3_aa: CASSLSLNTEAFF

v_call: TRBV18
j_call: TRBJ2-6
clone_size: NA
d_call: NA
cdr3_nt: TGTGCCAGCTCTCGACCGATCTCTGGGGCCAACGTCCTGACTTTC
cdr3_aa: CASSRPISGANVLTF

v_call: TRBV18
j_call: TRBJ1-1
clone_size: NA
d_call: TRBD1
cdr3_nt: TGTGCCAGCTCACCACCGGAGGAGGGGGCGGATGAAAACACTGAAGCTTTCTTT
cdr3_aa: CASSPPEEGADENTEAFF

v_call: TRBV27
j_call: TRBJ2-2
clone_size: NA
d_call: TRBD1
cdr3_nt: TGTGCCAGCAGTTTATACCGAACAGGGGAATTAACCGGGGAGCTGTTTTTT
cdr3_aa: CASSLYRTGELTGELFF

v_call: TRBV4-2
j_call: TRBJ2-7
clone_size: NA
d_call: NA
cdr3_nt: TGTGCCAGCAGCCAAGAGATCGGCAACGAGCAGTACTTC
cdr3_aa: CASSQEIGNEQYF

v_call: TRBV19
j_call: TRBJ1-6
clone_size: NA
d_call: TRBD1
cdr3_nt: TGTGCCAGTAGTGATTCGACAGGGTATAATTCACCCCTCCACTTT
cdr3_aa: CASSDSTGYNSPLHF

v_call: TRBV7-2
j_call: TRBJ1-2
clone_size: NA
d_call: TRBD1
cdr3_nt: TGTGCCAGCAGCTTAGAAGTCTCCGGGACAGGGAATGGCTACACCTTC
cdr3_aa: CASSLEVSGTGNGYTF

v_call: TRBV9
j_call: TRBJ2-5
clone_size: NA
d_call: NA
cdr3_nt: TGTGCCAGCAGCGTTTCCTACGGGGAGACCCAGTACTTC
cdr3_aa: CASSVSYGETQYF

v_call: TRBV5-6
j_call: TRBJ2-7
clone_size: NA
d_call: NA
cdr3_nt: TGTGCCAGCAGCTCTATAGGACGCTACGAGCAGTACTTC
cdr3_aa: CASSSIGRYEQYF

v_call: TRBV7-9
j_call: TRBJ2-2
clone_size: NA
d_call: NA
cdr3_nt: TGTGCCAGCGGGGCTGGCGGGGAGCTGTTTTTT
cdr3_aa: CASGAGGELFF

v_call: TRBV5-1
j_call: TRBJ2-3
clone_size: few
d_call: NA
cdr3_nt: TGCGCCAGCAGCTCTGGAGCAGGGGCGAGCACAGATACGCAGTATTTT
cdr3_aa: CASSSGAGASTDTQYF